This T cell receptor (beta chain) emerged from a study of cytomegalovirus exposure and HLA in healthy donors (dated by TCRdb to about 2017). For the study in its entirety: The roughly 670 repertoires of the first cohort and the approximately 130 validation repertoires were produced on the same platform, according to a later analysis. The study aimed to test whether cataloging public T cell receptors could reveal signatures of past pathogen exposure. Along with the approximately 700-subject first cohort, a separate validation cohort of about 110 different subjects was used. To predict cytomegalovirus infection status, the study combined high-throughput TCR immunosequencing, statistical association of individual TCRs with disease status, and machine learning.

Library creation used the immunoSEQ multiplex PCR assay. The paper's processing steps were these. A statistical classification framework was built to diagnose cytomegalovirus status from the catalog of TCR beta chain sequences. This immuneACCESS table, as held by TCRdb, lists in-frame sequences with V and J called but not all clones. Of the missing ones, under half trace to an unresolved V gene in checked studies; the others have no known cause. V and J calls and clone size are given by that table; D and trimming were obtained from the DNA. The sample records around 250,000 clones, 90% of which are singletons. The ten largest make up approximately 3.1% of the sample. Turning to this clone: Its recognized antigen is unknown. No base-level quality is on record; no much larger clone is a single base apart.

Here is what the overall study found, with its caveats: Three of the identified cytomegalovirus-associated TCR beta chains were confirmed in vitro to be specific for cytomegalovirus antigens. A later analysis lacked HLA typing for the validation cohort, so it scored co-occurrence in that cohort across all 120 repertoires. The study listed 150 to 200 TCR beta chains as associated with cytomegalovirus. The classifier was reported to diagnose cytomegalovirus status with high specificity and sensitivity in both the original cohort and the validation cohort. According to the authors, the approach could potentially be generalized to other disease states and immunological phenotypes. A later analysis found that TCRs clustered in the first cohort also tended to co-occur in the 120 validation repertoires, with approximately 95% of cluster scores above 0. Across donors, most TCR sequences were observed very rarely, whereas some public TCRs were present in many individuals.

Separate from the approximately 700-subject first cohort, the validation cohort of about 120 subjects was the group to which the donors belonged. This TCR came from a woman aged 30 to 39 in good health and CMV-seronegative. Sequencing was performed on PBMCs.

Here is the DNA: TGTCCTGGCGGGGCGAGACGTACGGGGTACGAGCAGTACTTC. Its product reads: CPGGARRTGYEQYF. The chain is made from TRBV27 and TRBJ2-7; TRBD2 could be the D gene, as 6 bases match. The germline V gene (reference sequence) provides CDR1 MNHEY and CDR2 SMNVEV. The CDR3 runs 14 amino acids, cysteine and phenylalanine included. The only DNA kept is the CDR3, 42 bases in frame from the first base.